This T cell receptor beta chain was recovered during a study of cytotoxic CD8 clonotypes in ibrutinib-treated CLL. Study-wide context: Outcomes included around 25 partial and 2 complete responses; after median around 5.5 years, roughly 14 stayed remitted and approximately 12 progressed.

This clone has only a few counts. CDR1 and CDR2 (germline): LNHDA, SQIVND (reference sequence). The CDR3 extends over 15 amino acids. V shed 6 bases and J 0 bases; nucleotides not matched to a gene: 5. The intended depth for sequencing was 1 in 200,000 to 1 in 1 million T cells. Sequencing was performed with immunoSEQ multiplex PCR; in TCRdb, only in-frame clones are kept and a portion is missing. The data hold about 39,000 clones, with 68% observed a single time. The specimen was PBMCs, collected at disease progression, from a patient treated with ibrutinib. This TCR was sampled from a human donor with chronic lymphocytic leukemia. The chain combines TRBV19 with TRBJ1-5, with TRBD1 identical over 7 bases. The CDR3 region is CASRVDRASNQPQHF. The DNA of the CDR3 is TGTGCCAGTAGGGTCGACAGGGCTAGCAATCAGCCCCAGCATTTT.